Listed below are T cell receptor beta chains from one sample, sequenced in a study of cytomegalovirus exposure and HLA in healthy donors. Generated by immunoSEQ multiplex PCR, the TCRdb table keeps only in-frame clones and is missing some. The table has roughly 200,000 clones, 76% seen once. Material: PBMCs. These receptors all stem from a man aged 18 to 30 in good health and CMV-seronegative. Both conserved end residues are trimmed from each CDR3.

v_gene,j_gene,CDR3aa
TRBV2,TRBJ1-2,ATTLGGNYGYT
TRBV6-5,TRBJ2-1,ASSYGVAQRVEQF
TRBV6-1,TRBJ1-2,AIVYMGGHGYT
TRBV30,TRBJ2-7,AWSTGTTDEQY
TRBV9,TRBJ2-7,ASSVGGGSEQY
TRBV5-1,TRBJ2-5,ASSRDGQETQY
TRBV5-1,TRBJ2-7,ASRYDDTSREQY
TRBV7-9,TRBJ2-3,ASSLGTSGTDTQY
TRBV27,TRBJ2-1,ASNSLGLAGPIRNEQF
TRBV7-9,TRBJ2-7,SSSLSAGVGYEQY
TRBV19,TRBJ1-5,ASRPSGTGNQPQH
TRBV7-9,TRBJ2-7,ASSPTPGTGVPEQY
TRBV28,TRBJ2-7,ASRGLAGAYYEQY
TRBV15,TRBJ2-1,ATSRDGLAGNEQF
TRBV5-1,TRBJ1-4,ASSLGGGSLYEKLF
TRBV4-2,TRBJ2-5,ASSQDLGGRGGETQY
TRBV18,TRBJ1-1,ASSPPASGVGTEAF
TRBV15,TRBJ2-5,ATSPDRGTQY
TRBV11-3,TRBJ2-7,ASSLGPGVEQY
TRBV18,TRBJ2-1,ASSPSVSGRQFEQF
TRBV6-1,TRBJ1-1,ASMPIRVSTEAF
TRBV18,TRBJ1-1,ASSPTQGATEAF
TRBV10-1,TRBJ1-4,ASSDRATNEKLF
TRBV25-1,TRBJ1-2,ASSEPGQALYGYT
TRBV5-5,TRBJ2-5,ASSLEGQGQTQY
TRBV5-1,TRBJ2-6,ASSSQTPGGGGANVLT
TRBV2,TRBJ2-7,ASSLGQEVEQY
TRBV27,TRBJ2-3,ASESKRESDTQY
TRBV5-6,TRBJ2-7,ASSHLRGTYEQY
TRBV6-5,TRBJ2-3,ASSPDRPPDTQY
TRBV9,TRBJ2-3,ASSVRQGGADTQY
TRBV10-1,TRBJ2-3,ASSESKRGAKLTDTQY